This T cell receptor beta chain was observed in a study of cytomegalovirus exposure and HLA in healthy donors. At the level of the study: The roughly 120 validation repertoires, a later analysis reported, used the same platform as the approximately 730 repertoires from the first cohort.

The CDR3 loop spans 13 amino acids. V was clipped by 2 bases and J by 2 bases, with 6 bases between them. Germline assignment: CDR1 SGHAT and CDR2 FQNNGV. Sequencing used immunoSEQ multiplex PCR; TCRdb keeps in-frame clones, though not all of them. The sample carries about 280,000 clones, 88% recorded once. The TCR sequence derives from a woman aged 18 to 35 in good health and CMV-seronegative. This chain links TRBV11-2 with TRBJ1-1; no definite D call. The sequenced material came from PBMCs. The CDR3 spells CASSLPENTEAFF. As DNA, the CDR3 is TGTGCCAGCAGCTTACCAGAAAACACTGAAGCTTTCTTT. Looking up the rest from reference TRBV11-2 and TRBJ1-1 gives the full variable domain: EAGVAQSPRYKIIEKRQSVAFWCNPISGHATLYWYQQILGQGPKLLIQFQNNGVVDDSQLPKDRFSAERLKGVDSTLKIQPAKLEDSAVYLCASSLPENTEAFFGQGTRLTVV.